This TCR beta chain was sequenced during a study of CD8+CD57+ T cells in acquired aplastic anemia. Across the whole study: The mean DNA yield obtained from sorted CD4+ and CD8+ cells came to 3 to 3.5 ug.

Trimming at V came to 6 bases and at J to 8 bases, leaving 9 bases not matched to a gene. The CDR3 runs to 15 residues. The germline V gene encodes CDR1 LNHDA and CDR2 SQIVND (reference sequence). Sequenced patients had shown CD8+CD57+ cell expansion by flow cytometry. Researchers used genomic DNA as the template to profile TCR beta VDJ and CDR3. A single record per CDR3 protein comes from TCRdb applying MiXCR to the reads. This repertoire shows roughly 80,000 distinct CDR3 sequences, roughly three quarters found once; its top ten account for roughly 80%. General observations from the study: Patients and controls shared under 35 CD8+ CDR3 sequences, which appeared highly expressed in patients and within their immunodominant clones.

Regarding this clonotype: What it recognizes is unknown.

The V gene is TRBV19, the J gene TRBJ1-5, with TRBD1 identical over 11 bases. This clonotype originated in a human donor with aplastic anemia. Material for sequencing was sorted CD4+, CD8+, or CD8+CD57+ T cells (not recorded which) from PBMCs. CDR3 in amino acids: CASRRTGGSVEPQHF. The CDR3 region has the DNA TGTGCCAGTAGGAGGACAGGGGGCTCGGTGGAGCCCCAGCATTTT. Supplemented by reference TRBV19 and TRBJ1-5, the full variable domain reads DGGITQSPKYLFRKEGQNVTLSCEQNLNHDAMYWYRQDPGQGLRLIYYSQIVNDFQKGDIAEGYSVSREKKESFPLTVTSAQKNPTAFYLCASRRTGGSVEPQHFGDGTRLSIL.